This TCR beta chain derives from a study of CD8 T cells in Susac syndrome. The RNA input was 0.5 to 1 ug, and it was reverse transcribed with random hexamers. Using its own MiXCR run on the immunoSEQ multiplex PCR reads, TCRdb lists one record per CDR3 protein. There are under 350,000 distinct CDR3 sequences in the sample; approximately 90% occur only once, and over 0.065% lies in the top ten. This CDR3 has 12 amino acids. Germline V gene sequence: CDR1 SGHRS, CDR2 YFSETQ. V shed 2 bases, J shed 8 bases, and the junction held 3 bases outside the gene matches. The genes are TRBV5-1 and TRBJ1-2; 7 bases agree with TRBD1. The sample was CD4+ T cells from PBMCs. This receptor was identified in a human donor with multiple sclerosis. CDR3 sequence: CASSLNRGGYTF. Written as DNA, the CDR3 is TGCGCCAGCAGCTTAAACAGGGGAGGCTACACCTTC.